This TCR beta chain was found in a study of blood T cells in healthy people across ages. This clonotype occurred a few times. As yet, its antigen is unknown. Germline and junction disagree at one end, which may indicate a read error. Looked up from germline, CDR1 is SSHAT and CDR2 is FNYEAQ (reference sequence). CDR3 length: 16 amino acids. Study outcomes and limitations: Naive CD4+ cell counts and diversity both ran higher in long-lived than in aged donors.

The second PCR ran roughly 7 to 12 cycles with a sample-barcoded 5' primer and J-beta primers. MiXCR, applied by TCRdb to the 5' RACE reads, yields one record per CDR3 protein. Of 1.5 million to 2 million distinct CDR3 sequences in the sample, around half are singletons; the top ten hold over 2%. The source is a middle-aged woman in good health. The rearrangement links TRBV7-7 to TRBJ2-5; 12 bases are shared with TRBD2. Sample: blood. The CDR3 loop reads CASSLARTSGEETQYF. The CDR3 DNA sequence: TGTGCTAGCAGCCTCGCCCGGACTAGCGGGGAGGAGACCCAGTACTTC.